These 25 T cell receptor beta chains were sequenced from one sample in a study of regulatory T cells in long-lasting Graves disease. Specified time point: newly diagnosed GD, antithyroid drugs for less than 3 months. PBMCs were the source of the RNA used for TCR sequencing. CDR3 regions were amplified by Arm-PCR using iRepertoire HTBI primers to build TCR beta libraries. One entry per CDR3 protein, called by TCRdb with MiXCR from the multiplex PCR reads. The sample has almost 450,000 distinct CDR3 sequences; 15% to 20% are singletons. A further study also used this sample, focusing on T cells in Graves' hyperthyroidism and ophthalmopathy.

Specimen: peripheral blood mononuclear cells (PBMCs), collected at new diagnosis, from a patient treated with antithyroid drugs. The source of these receptors is a woman under 40 with Graves disease.

This clonotype showed up just a few times. A much bigger clone sits one base away, suggesting this may be a read error. The CDR3 protein is CASSLLVPSRRANEQFF. The DNA of the CDR3 is TGTGCCAGCAGTTTATTAGTACCCAGCAGGAGGGCCAATGAGCAGTTCTTC. The chain carries TRBV28 and TRBJ2-1, with D possibly being TRBD2 (6 bases). Germline lookup yields CDR1 MDHEN and CDR2 SYDVKM. This CDR3 is built from 17 residues. Trimming shortened V by 1 base and J by 6 bases, and 19 bases separated the two germline ends.

The sample holds many counts of this clonotype. The CDR3 coding sequence is TGCGCCAGCAGACAGACAGATACGCAGTATTTT. Protein product: CASRQTDTQYF. This chain links TRBV5-1 with TRBJ2-3, with D hard to call. This CDR3 region has 11 residues. V lost 5 bases, J lost 3 bases, and 4 bases lay in between. The germline gives CDR1 SGHRS, CDR2 YFSETQ.

This clonotype was observed at least ten times. The chain uses TRBV7-8 and TRBJ2-1; D gene uncertain. V was clipped by 0 bases and J by 5 bases, with 8 bases between them. The CDR3 runs to 14 residues. Germline lookup yields CDR1 SGHVS and CDR2 FQNEAQ. CDR3 in DNA: TGTGCCAGCAGCTTAGCTGGGAACAACAATGAGCAGTTCTTC. It is translated as CASSLAGNNNEQFF.

This chain connects TRBV10-3 to TRBJ2-7; no reliable D call. V was pared by 6 bases and J by 5 bases, with 11 bases between. Germline V lookup: CDR1 ENHRY, CDR2 SYGVKD. This CDR3 is built from 12 residues. CDR3 amino acids: CAISARRDEQYF. As DNA, the CDR3 is TGTGCCATCAGCGCCCGTCGGGACGAGCAGTACTTC.

As regards this clonotype: A read error is possible here, since a much larger clone lies one base away. V usage is TRBV6-1 and J usage is TRBJ2-1; D might be TRBD2 (5 bases). Germline CDR1 is MNHNS and CDR2 is SASEGT. Trimming stripped 7 bases from V and 10 bases from J, with 20 bases between. The CDR3 is made up of 14 amino acids. CDR3 residues: CASKTAVNTYEQFF. Written as DNA, the CDR3 is TGTGCCAGCAAAACAGCGGTAAATACCTACGAGCAGTTCTTC.

This clonotype was found many times. This chain connects TRBV6-2 or TRBV6-3 to TRBJ2-1; TRBD2 aligns across 9 bases. Trimming took 6 bases from V and 8 from J; bases not matched to a gene: 8. The CDR3 is 14 residues long. Looked up from germline, CDR1 is MNHEY and CDR2 is SVGEGT. CDR3 sequence (DNA): TGTGCCAGCAGGGGTAGCGGGAGTAGGGATGAGCAGTTCTTC. This sequence encodes CASRGSGSRDEQFF.

This clonotype appeared many times. V and J are TRBV28 and TRBJ2-1; D is uncertain. V lost 1 base, J lost 3 bases, and 10 bases lay in between. Germline values: CDR1 MDHEN, CDR2 SYDVKM. The length of the CDR3 is 15 residues. CDR3 amino acids: CASSLFDGLYNEQFF. The CDR3 nucleotides are TGTGCCAGCAGTTTATTCGACGGTCTCTACAATGAGCAGTTCTTC.

This clonotype came up many times. V gene TRBV7-2 combines with J gene TRBJ1-2; the D is unclear. Germline assignment: CDR1 SGHTA and CDR2 FQGNSA. Trimming removed 5 bases from V and 1 base from J, with 17 bases in between. The length of the CDR3 is 16 residues. The CDR3 region is CASSPRVSGYNYGYTF. As DNA, the CDR3 is TGTGCCAGCAGCCCGCGCGTGTCGGGCTATAACTATGGCTACACCTTC.

This clonotype was picked up many times. The rearrangement links TRBV27 to TRBJ1-2, with a weak D call TRBD1 (6 bases). V was shortened by 8 bases and J by 5 bases, with 15 bases between the two germline ends. The CDR3 length is 13 residues. Germline values: CDR1 MNHEY, CDR2 SMNVEV (reference sequence). In DNA form, the CDR3 reads TGTGCCAGCGGGGAGGGGGGACGGTATGGCTACACCTTC. Its translation is CASGEGGRYGYTF.

This clonotype came up many times. The chain employs TRBV27 and TRBJ1-1, with 10 positions matching TRBD1. The CDR3 extends over 19 amino acids. The V and J ends lost 4 bases and 11 bases, in that order; junction bases with no gene match: 25. CDR1 MNHEY and CDR2 SMNVEV come from the germline V gene (reference sequence). The CDR3 DNA sequence: TGTGCCAGCAGTTCGGACAGGGTGGGCGCGCGGGGGACAGGGGTACATGCTTTCTTT. Translating gives CASSSDRVGARGTGVHAFF.

The chain is built from TRBV20-1 and TRBJ2-5; 16 nucleotides agree with TRBD2. Germline values: CDR1 DFQATT, CDR2 SNEGSKA (reference sequence). The CDR3 has 18 residues. V trimming: 3 bases; J trimming: 3 bases; junction bases outside the gene matches: 10. The CDR3 spells CSARIPGLAGGRKETQYF. Written as DNA, the CDR3 is TGCAGTGCTAGGATACCGGGACTAGCGGGAGGGAGGAAAGAGACCCAGTACTTC.

Of note for this clonotype: This sequence may be a read error, since a much larger clone differs from it by one base. The chain recombines TRBV3-1 with TRBJ2-1; 12 bases map to TRBD2. The CDR3 spans 15 residues. V was clipped by 1 base and J by 8 bases; unmatched bases: 3. Germline-derived CDR1 and CDR2 are LGHDT and YNNKEL (reference sequence). CDR3 amino acids: CASSQGLAGVDEQFF. For the CDR3, the DNA is TGTGCCAGCAGCCAAGGACTAGCGGGAGTGGATGAGCAGTTCTTC.

This clonotype was found many times. This chain uses TRBV28 with TRBJ1-1; 8 positions agree with TRBD1. The CDR3 has 14 amino acids. From germline, CDR1 is MDHEN and CDR2 SYDVKM. The trim removed 6 bases at V and 5 bases at J, leaving 8 bases unmatched. CDR3 DNA: TGTGCCAGCAGGAGAGACAGGGGATGGACTGAAGCTTTCTTT. This sequence encodes CASRRDRGWTEAFF.

This clonotype has a handful of counts. The chain carries TRBV3-1 and TRBJ1-4; the D gene is possibly TRBD1 (6 bases). Germline V gene lookup returns CDR1 LGHDT and CDR2 YNNKEL (reference sequence). This CDR3 is built from 22 residues. Trimming removed 2 bases at V and 8 bases at J, with 36 bases between. CDR3 sequence reads: CASSQLISGRNREEVSREKLFF. The CDR3 nucleotides read TGTGCCAGCAGCCAACTAATATCAGGTCGGAACAGGGAAGAAGTTTCGAGGGAAAAACTGTTTTTT.

This clonotype was detected many times. The V call is TRBV12-3 or TRBV12-4, the J call TRBJ2-7; 10 nucleotides match TRBD2. V gave up 6 bases and J gave up 2 bases; unmatched junction bases: 4. This CDR3 has 14 residues. The CDR3 DNA reads as TGTGCCAGCAGAAAACTAGCGGGAACCTACGAGCAGTACTTC. Translation: CASRKLAGTYEQYF.

This clonotype appeared many times. This chain connects TRBV15 to TRBJ2-1, with 8 nucleotides matching TRBD2. CDR1 is LNHNV and CDR2 is YYDKDF in the germline V gene (reference sequence). V dropped 1 base and J dropped 5; count of bases not matched to a gene: 4. The CDR3 has 15 amino acids. CDR3 sequence: CATSRGVAGNNEQFF. As DNA, the CDR3 is TGTGCCACCAGCAGAGGTGTAGCGGGGAACAATGAGCAGTTCTTC.

The table lists this clonotype with a count of one. The J gene is TRBJ2-3, the V gene TRBV5-1, with D possibly being TRBD1 or TRBD2 (5 bases each). The CDR3 runs 15 residues. Germline lookup yields CDR1 SGHRS and CDR2 YFSETQ. Trimming took 10 bases from V and 0 from J, leaving 18 bases between them. The CDR3 nucleotides read TGCGCCCGCCGGCGGACGTGGGGGAGCACAGATACGCAGTATTTT. Translated: CARRRTWGSTDTQYF.

This clonotype occurred many times. The chain employs TRBV7-9 and TRBJ1-2; D is ambiguous. CDR1 SEHNR and CDR2 FQNEAQ come from the germline V gene (reference sequence). V was clipped by 2 bases and J by 0 bases, with 7 bases between them. The CDR3 runs 14 residues. CDR3 residues: CASSLNRPNYGYTF. The CDR3 region has the DNA TGTGCCAGCAGCTTAAACCGGCCTAACTATGGCTACACCTTC.

V gene TRBV7-3 combines with J gene TRBJ2-6; D is perhaps TRBD1 (5 bases). V lost 0 bases and J 0 bases, leaving 9 bases between the germline ends. This CDR3 comprises 17 residues. CDR1 SGHTA and CDR2 FQGTGA come from the germline V gene. DNA of the CDR3: TGTGCCAGCAGCTTAACGTCGACAGCCTCTGGGGCCAACGTCCTGACTTTC. Amino acid sequence: CASSLTSTASGANVLTF.

This clonotype came up many times. The chain recombines TRBV2 with TRBJ2-3, with 10 bases lining up with TRBD2. CDR3 length: 16 amino acids. With 8 bases clipped from V and 2 bases from J, the junction kept 10 bases outside the gene matches. Germline lookup yields CDR1 SNHLY and CDR2 FYNNEI. Here the CDR3 reads CASDWQGLANTDTQYF. As DNA, the CDR3 is TGTGCCAGCGATTGGCAGGGACTAGCGAACACAGATACGCAGTATTTT.

This clonotype was detected many times. The junction shows a germline mismatch at one end, possibly a read error. The gene calls are TRBV4-1 and TRBJ1-5; D not certain. This CDR3 contains 13 residues. In germline, CDR1 is MGHRA, CDR2 YSYEKL. CDR3 sequence reads: CASSQDYGQPQHF. The CDR3 region has the DNA TGTGCCAGCAGCCAAGATTACGGGCAGCCCCAGCATTTT.

The table lists this clonotype with many counts. The V and J genes are TRBV14 and TRBJ1-3, with D unresolved. Trimming shortened V by 2 bases and J by 0 bases, and 11 bases separated the two germline ends. This CDR3 spans 16 amino acids. Germline V gives CDR1 SGHDN, CDR2 FVKESK. CDR3 coding DNA: TGTGCCAGCAGCCAAAAGGGCAAGTTCTCTGGAAACACCATATATTTT. Residues: CASSQKGKFSGNTIYF.

In the case of this clonotype: A much larger clone sits a single nucleotide away, making a read error possible. The V and J genes are TRBV3-1 and TRBJ1-2, with 7 bases identical to TRBD1. The germline gives CDR1 LGHDT, CDR2 YNNKEL (reference sequence). The CDR3 spans 14 residues. CDR3: CASSPGTASYGYSF. CDR3 sequence (DNA): TGTGCCAGCAGCCCGGGGACAGCTAGTTATGGCTACAGCTTC.

In this sample, this clonotype turned up a few times. The chain recombines TRBV10-1 with TRBJ1-5; D remains ambiguous. Trimming took off 4 bases at V and 2 bases at J, with 6 bases between the two ends. Germline values: CDR1 WNHNN, CDR2 SYGVQD (reference sequence). CDR3 size: 13 residues. Here the CDR3 reads CASSARGNQPQHF. The DNA for the CDR3 is TGCGCCAGCAGTGCTCGTGGCAATCAGCCCCAGCATTTT.

This clonotype was counted ten times or more. The rearrangement links TRBV6-1 to TRBJ2-7, with unresolved D. The CDR3 extends over 12 amino acids. V was cut by 6 bases and J by 6 bases, with 12 bases left in between. Germline CDR1 is MNHNS and CDR2 is SASEGT. In nucleotides, the CDR3 is TGTGCCAGCAGACCTACAGTAGGCGAGCAGTACTTC. This translates into CASRPTVGEQYF.